This passage covers 27 T cell receptor beta chains from one sample sequenced in a study of blood T cell repertoires in COVID-19. The assay was immunoSEQ multiplex PCR, and TCRdb's table has in-frame clones only and misses some. The sample carries over 200,000 clones, 70% to 90% recorded once. Material: PBMCs or T cells enriched from blood (not recorded which). The receptors here all came from a woman in her twenties or thirties who had been exposed to COVID-19.

The chain combines TRBV19 with TRBJ2-3, with 9 bases that match TRBD1. Per the germline V gene, CDR1 is LNHDA and CDR2 is SQIVND (reference sequence). The CDR3 contains 13 residues. J was trimmed by 6 bases and V by 11 bases; bases with no gene match: 9. This CDR3 is CASSRQGVDTQYF. CDR3 coding DNA: TGTGCCTCATCCCGACAGGGGGTTGATACGCAGTATTTT.

This clone turned up a few times. The V gene is TRBV29-1, the J gene TRBJ2-7, with a possible D match to TRBD1 (7 bases). The V gene's germline CDR1 is SQVTM and CDR2 ANQGSEA. This CDR3 has 13 residues. Trimming removed 4 bases from V and 6 bases from J, with 16 bases in between. CDR3 nucleotides: TGCAGCGTTGTGACAGGGTCGGAGGGCGAGCAGTACTTC. It specifies CSVVTGSEGEQYF.

J is TRBJ1-6 and V is TRBV5-1; weak D call: TRBD1 (6 bases). V lost 0 bases and J 0 bases, leaving 13 bases between the germline ends. Germline CDR1 SGHRS, CDR2 YFSETQ. The CDR3 totals 18 residues. Here the CDR3 DNA reads TGCGCCAGCAGCTTGGCCTTAGACAGGAGCTCCTATAATTCACCCCTCCACTTT. Protein sequence: CASSLALDRSSYNSPLHF.

The chain couples TRBV27 to TRBJ2-2, with D tentatively TRBD2 (5 bases). In germline, CDR1 is MNHEY, CDR2 SMNVEV (reference sequence). CDR3 length: 14 residues. Trimming took off 3 bases at V and 7 bases at J, with 12 bases between the two ends. The CDR3 bases are TGTGCCAGCAGTTTTACCCCCGGGGACGGGGAGCTGTTTTTT. Translation: CASSFTPGDGELFF.

This clone was counted at least ten times. The J gene is TRBJ2-7, the V gene TRBV5-5; D gene ambiguous. V lost 4 bases and J 2 bases, leaving 4 bases between the germline ends. Per germline, CDR1 SGHKS and CDR2 YYEKEE (reference sequence). CDR3 length: 11 residues. CDR3 coding DNA: TGTGCCAGCAGCAATACCTACGAGCAGTACTTC. Amino acid sequence: CASSNTYEQYF.

The V gene is TRBV18, the J gene TRBJ2-1, with 9 bases matching TRBD1. The junction had 5 bases not matched to a gene; V was cut back by 6 bases and J by 5 bases. Germline lookup yields CDR1 KGHSH and CDR2 LQKENI. The CDR3 runs to 14 residues. The CDR3 here is CASSPGQGNNEQFF. The CDR3 bases are TGTGCCAGCTCTCCCGGACAGGGGAACAATGAGCAGTTCTTC.

The V gene is TRBV30, the J gene TRBJ1-2, with D unclear. The CDR3 is 17 residues long. In germline, CDR1 is GTSNPN, CDR2 SVGIG (reference sequence). V gave up 4 bases and J gave up 4 bases, with 25 bases separating them. This chain's CDR3 is CAWTPGYITMGVYGYTF. The CDR3 region has the DNA TGTGCCTGGACCCCAGGTTACATAACCATGGGAGTCTATGGCTACACCTTC.

Only one count was recorded for this clone. The chain joins TRBV5-4 to TRBJ1-6; the D gene is possibly TRBD1 (6 bases). The CDR3 spans 16 residues. V was cut by 3 bases and J by 5 bases, with 15 bases left in between. Germline lookup yields CDR1 SGHNT and CDR2 YYREEE (reference sequence). The CDR3 here is CASSSYPTGNNSPLHF. The CDR3 coding sequence is TGTGCCAGCAGCTCTTACCCGACAGGAAATAATTCACCCCTCCACTTT.

The chain carries TRBV18 and TRBJ2-7; a possible D gene is TRBD1 (6 bases). Between the trimmed V and J ends, which lost 5 bases and 3 bases, there was a span of 20 bases. CDR1 is KGHSH and CDR2 is LQKENI in the germline V gene. This CDR3 spans 16 amino acids. The CDR3 reads CASSVTGTRDRYEQYF. The CDR3 coding sequence is TGTGCCAGCTCAGTAACCGGGACAAGGGACCGCTACGAGCAGTACTTC.

The chain employs TRBV24-1 and TRBJ1-2, with 12 bases fitting TRBD1. The length of the CDR3 is 14 residues. Trimming at V came to 3 bases and at J to 6 bases, leaving 1 base not matched to a gene. Germline assignment: CDR1 KGHDR and CDR2 SFDVKD. This CDR3 is CATSDRDRGHGYTF. Written as DNA, the CDR3 is TGTGCCACCAGTGATCGGGACAGGGGGCATGGCTACACCTTC.

This clone was observed a single time. The chain recombines TRBV6-5 with TRBJ1-2; D is perhaps TRBD1 (5 bases). The CDR3 spans 16 residues. With 0 bases removed from V and 3 bases from J, the gap between germline ends came to 14 bases. Germline-derived CDR1 and CDR2 are MNHEY and SVGAGI. The CDR3 bases are TGTGCCAGCAGTTACTCGAGTCCGGGGGGGGACTATGGCTACACCTTC. Amino acids: CASSYSSPGGDYGYTF.

This chain uses TRBV21-1 with TRBJ1-4. TRBV21-1 is a pseudogene segment. The CDR3 has 12 residues. DNA for the CDR3: TGTGCCAGCAGCAAAGTAGGCGGAAAACTGTTTTTT. This gives the protein CASSKVGGKLFF.

This clone occurred once. The rearrangement uses TRBV2 and TRBJ1-6; the match to TRBD1 covers 7 bases. J was trimmed by 4 bases and V by 7 bases; bases with no gene match: 4. Germline lookup yields CDR1 SNHLY and CDR2 FYNNEI. This CDR3 region has 14 residues. Here the CDR3 DNA reads TGTGCCAGCACTGTGGGACAGTATAATTCACCCCTCCACTTT. Protein sequence: CASTVGQYNSPLHF.

V gene TRBV27 combines with J gene TRBJ1-1; 8 bases fit TRBD1. The CDR3 runs 16 residues. V was clipped by 4 bases and J by 0 bases; unmatched bases: 7. CDR1 MNHEY and CDR2 SMNVEV come from the germline V gene (reference sequence). The CDR3: CASSSNRGDVNTEAFF. CDR3 DNA: TGTGCCAGCAGTTCAAACAGGGGGGATGTGAACACTGAAGCTTTCTTT.

This clone has a handful of counts. The chain carries TRBV10-3 and TRBJ2-1; 8 bases fit TRBD2. Losses at the gene ends were 5 bases for V and 8 bases for J; bases not matched to a gene: 11. Looked up from germline, CDR1 is ENHRY and CDR2 is SYGVKD. This CDR3 region has 15 residues. CDR3 nucleotides: TGTGCCATCAGTCAACCGGGGGGGCCTAGGGATGAGCAGTTCTTC. Translation: CAISQPGGPRDEQFF.

V and J are TRBV5-6 and TRBJ1-1; D gene unclear. Trimming took off 4 bases at V and 4 bases at J, with 14 bases between the two ends. This CDR3 is 14 amino acids long. In germline, CDR1 is SGHDT, CDR2 YYEEEE. The CDR3 protein is CASSPGPRGTEAFF. The CDR3 DNA reads TGTGCCAGCAGCCCCGGCCCCCGCGGCACTGAAGCTTTCTTT.

The gene calls are TRBV7-8 and TRBJ2-2, with D possibly matching TRBD1 (5 bases). Germline V lookup: CDR1 SGHVS, CDR2 FQNEAQ. The CDR3 is 11 residues long. V lost 5 bases, J lost 8 bases, and 6 bases lay in between. This chain's CDR3 is CASSPGGELFF. For the CDR3, the DNA is TGTGCCAGCAGCCCAGGGGGGGAGCTGTTTTTT.

V gene TRBV5-1 combines with J gene TRBJ2-1, with 7 nucleotides matching TRBD2. From germline, CDR1 is SGHRS and CDR2 YFSETQ. The CDR3 spans 15 residues. V lost 0 bases, J lost 6 bases, and 6 bases stayed unmatched. The CDR3 region is CASSLEGTNSNEQFF. In nucleotides, the CDR3 is TGCGCCAGCAGCTTGGAGGGGACTAATTCCAATGAGCAGTTCTTC.

The chain combines TRBV21-1 with TRBJ2-2; the listed D gene, TRBD2, was not tested against the DNA. TRBV21-1 is tagged as a pseudogene. This CDR3 region has 18 residues. Here the CDR3 reads CASSRRVSTNQNTGELFF. The CDR3 region has the DNA TGTGCCAGCAGCAGGAGGGTCTCGACAAATCAGAACACCGGGGAGCTGTTTTTT.

This chain joins TRBV11-2 and TRBJ1-1; TRBD1 is a possible D gene (6 bases). CDR3 size: 15 residues. Germline loops: CDR1 SGHAT, CDR2 FQNNGV. V shed 5 bases and J shed 0 bases, with 13 bases lying between them. The DNA for the CDR3 is TGTGCCAGCAGCAGACCAGGGGACCTGAACACTGAAGCTTTCTTT. It encodes CASSRPGDLNTEAFF.

The J gene is TRBJ2-1, the V gene TRBV28; D perhaps matches TRBD1 (6 bases). Germline lookup yields CDR1 MDHEN and CDR2 SYDVKM. Trimming pared 4 bases from V and 3 bases from J, leaving 10 bases between. This CDR3 has 14 residues. The CDR3 protein is CASSSDSLYNEQFF. The CDR3 bases are TGTGCCAGCAGTTCGGACAGTCTCTACAATGAGCAGTTCTTC.

The chain recombines TRBV14 with TRBJ1-2; the match to TRBD1 covers 9 bases. The ends lost 3 bases at V and 2 bases at J; junction bases unmatched: 10. CDR1 SGHDN and CDR2 FVKESK come from the germline V gene. The CDR3 extends over 17 amino acids. CDR3 DNA sequence: TGTGCCAGCAGCCATCCGACTCCGGGACAGGGCAACTATGGCTACACCTTC. Translated, it gives CASSHPTPGQGNYGYTF.

The CDR3 is CASSEGQAISYEQYF. The CDR3 DNA sequence: TGTGCCAGCAGTGAAGGACAGGCTATCTCCTACGAGCAGTACTTC. This chain joins TRBV6-1 and TRBJ2-7, with D perhaps TRBD1 (6 bases). V lost 1 base to trimming and J lost 0 bases, with 10 bases between them. The CDR3 consists of 15 residues. Germline assignment: CDR1 MNHNS and CDR2 SASEGT.

The chain links TRBV30 to TRBJ2-7; perhaps TRBD2 as D (5 bases). CDR3 length: 12 residues. The V end lost 2 bases, the J end lost 5 bases, and 10 bases lay between the germline ends. Germline V gene lookup returns CDR1 GTSNPN and CDR2 SVGIG (reference sequence). CDR3 in DNA: TGTGCCTGGAGTCTCGGGATACACGAGCAGTACTTC. It translates to CAWSLGIHEQYF.

The V call is TRBV30, the J call TRBJ2-2; 7 bases agree with TRBD2. The CDR3 has 14 residues. Germline lookup yields CDR1 GTSNPN and CDR2 SVGIG (reference sequence). The J segment lost 0 bases and the V segment lost 4 bases, leaving 2 bases of the junction unmatched. The CDR3, as DNA: TGTGCCTGGACTGGACTAGCGAACACCGGGGAGCTGTTTTTT. Translating it yields CAWTGLANTGELFF.

The chain combines TRBV4-1 with TRBJ1-5; D gene ambiguous. This CDR3 has 14 residues. Trimming removed 0 bases at V and 5 bases at J, with 8 bases between. Per germline, CDR1 MGHRA and CDR2 YSYEKL. In nucleotides, the CDR3 is TGCGCCAGCAGCCAAGATCAGATCTATCAGCCCCAGCATTTT. Amino acid sequence: CASSQDQIYQPQHF.

The genes are TRBV30 and TRBJ1-1, with D maybe TRBD1 (6 bases). The V end lost 8 bases, the J end lost 3 bases, and 19 bases lay between the germline ends. Germline V gene data show CDR1 as GTSNPN and CDR2 as SVGIG (reference sequence). This CDR3 region has 14 residues. This CDR3 reads CARTSGETHTEAFF. As DNA, the CDR3 is TGTGCCCGCACATCAGGGGAGACTCACACTGAAGCTTTCTTT.